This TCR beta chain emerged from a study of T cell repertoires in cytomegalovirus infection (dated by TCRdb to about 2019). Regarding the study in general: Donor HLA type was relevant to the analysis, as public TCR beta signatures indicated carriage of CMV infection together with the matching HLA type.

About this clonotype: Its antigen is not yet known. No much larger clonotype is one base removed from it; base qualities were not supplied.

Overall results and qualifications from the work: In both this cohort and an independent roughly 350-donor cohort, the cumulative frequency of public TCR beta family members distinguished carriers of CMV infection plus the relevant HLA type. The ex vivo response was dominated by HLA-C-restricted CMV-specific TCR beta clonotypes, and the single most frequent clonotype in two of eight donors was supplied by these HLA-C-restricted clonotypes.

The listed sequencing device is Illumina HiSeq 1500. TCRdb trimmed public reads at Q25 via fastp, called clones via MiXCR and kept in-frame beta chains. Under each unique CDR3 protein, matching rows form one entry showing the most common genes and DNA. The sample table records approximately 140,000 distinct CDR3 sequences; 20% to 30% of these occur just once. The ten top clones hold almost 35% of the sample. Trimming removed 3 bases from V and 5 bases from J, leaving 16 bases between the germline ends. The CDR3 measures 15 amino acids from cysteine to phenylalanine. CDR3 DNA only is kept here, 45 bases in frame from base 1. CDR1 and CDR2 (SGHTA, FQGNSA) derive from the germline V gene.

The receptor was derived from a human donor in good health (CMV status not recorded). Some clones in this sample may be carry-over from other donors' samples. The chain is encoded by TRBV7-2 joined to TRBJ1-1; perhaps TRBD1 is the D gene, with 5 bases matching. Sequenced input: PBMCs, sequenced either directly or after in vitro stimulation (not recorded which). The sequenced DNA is TGTGCCAGCAGCTTCTGGGAGGGGCTTGCAACTGAAGCTTTCTTT. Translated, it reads CASSFWEGLATEAFF. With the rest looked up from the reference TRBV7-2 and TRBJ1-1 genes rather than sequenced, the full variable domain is GAGVSQSPSNKVTEKGKDVELRCDPISGHTALYWYRQSLGQGLEFLIYFQGNSAPDKSGLPSDRFSAERTGGSVSTLTIQRTQQEDSAVYLCASSFWEGLATEAFFGQGTRLTVV.